Sequencing of this T cell receptor beta chain was carried out in a study of shared clonotypes between healthy human individuals. Study-level results: Sharing across several donors was seen in approximately 5.2% of naive CD4 clonotypes. Across subsets, estimated richness was generally greater for naive than for memory populations.

CDR3 length: 17 residues. In germline, CDR1 is SGHRS, CDR2 YFSETQ. With 4 bases removed from V and 0 bases from J, the gap between germline ends came to 14 bases. Turning to this clone: Its antigen is not identified.

Replicate PCRs run on sorted subsets employed roughly 190 ng DNA, some 33,000 T cell genomes. TCRdb keeps only in-frame clones here, not all; method: immunoSEQ multiplex PCR. The sample has 190,000 or so clones; roughly 70% are singletons. Source material: memory CD4+ T cells sorted from blood. Subset meaning: CD45RA-negative fraction. The J gene is TRBJ2-6, the V gene TRBV5-1; D could derive from TRBD1 or TRBD2 (5 bases each). The receptor was isolated from a man aged 30-40 years in good health. DNA for the CDR3: TGCGCCAGCAGCCACACTTCAGGGACCTCTGGGGCCAACGTCCTGACTTTC. This translates into CASSHTSGTSGANVLTF. The whole variable domain, remainder taken from reference TRBV5-1 and TRBJ2-6, is KAGVTQTPRYLIKTRGQQVTLSCSPISGHRSVSWYQQTPGQGLQFLFEYFSETQRNKGNFPGRFSGRQFSNSRSEMNVSTLELGDSALYLCASSHTSGTSGANVLTFGAGSRLTVL.